The 8 T cell receptor beta chains below come from one sample, sequenced in a study of early stage breast cancer tumors. Profiled with immunoSEQ multiplex PCR; TCRdb holds only in-frame clones, not every one. The table shows some 8,000 clones, with roughly 80% occurring only once. The sample taken for sequencing was normal breast tissue next to the tumor. The receptor source for this set is a person between 60 and 69 years old with breast cancer.

The rearrangement joins TRBV10-3 to TRBJ2-3; 11 bases align to TRBD2. Germline values: CDR1 ENHRY, CDR2 SYGVKD. The CDR3 runs to 17 residues. Unmatched junction bases numbered 5, after V lost 0 bases and J lost 3 bases. CDR3 sequence: CAISESGTSGRTDTQYF. CDR3 sequence (DNA): TGTGCCATCAGTGAGTCAGGGACTAGCGGCCGAACAGATACGCAGTATTTT.

This clone appeared a single time. The chain recombines TRBV7-2 with TRBJ2-1; no clear D gene. Germline V CDR1 and CDR2: SGHTA, FQGNSA. The length of the CDR3 is 12 residues. Trimming shortened V by 6 bases and J by 10 bases, and 13 bases separated the two germline ends. CDR3 in amino acids: CASSFAQAEQFF. CDR3 coding DNA: TGTGCCAGCAGTTTCGCGCAAGCGGAGCAGTTCTTC.

The chain couples TRBV6-6 to TRBJ2-4; D is possibly TRBD2 (5 bases). Trimming took 5 bases from V and 1 from J, leaving 15 bases between them. The CDR3 is made up of 16 amino acids. Germline CDR1 MNHNY, CDR2 SVGAGI (reference sequence). CDR3 region: CASSMRAAGAKNIQYF. The CDR3 DNA follows: TGTGCCAGCAGTATGCGGGCGGCTGGGGCCAAAAACATTCAGTACTTC.

This clone was recorded a few times. This chain links TRBV29-1 with TRBJ2-7, with 8 bases aligning to TRBD2. Trimming cost V 6 bases and J 4 bases; bases outside gene matches: 14. This CDR3 spans 15 amino acids. CDR1 is SQVTM, CDR2 ANQGSEA, per germline. CDR3 residues: CSVIGEREFVYEQYF. The CDR3 nucleotides are TGCAGCGTCATTGGGGAGCGGGAGTTCGTGTACGAGCAGTACTTC.

The chain carries TRBV4-2 and TRBJ2-4; D unclear. CDR3 length equals 16 residues. From germline, CDR1 is LGHNA and CDR2 YNFKEQ. V gave up 0 bases and J gave up 5 bases, with 14 bases separating them. The CDR3 region is CASSQDLFGPQNIQYF. The CDR3 nucleotides are TGTGCCAGCAGCCAAGATTTATTTGGACCACAAAACATTCAGTACTTC.

This chain joins TRBV29-1 and TRBJ2-6, with 8 bases fitting TRBD2. CDR1 is SQVTM and CDR2 is ANQGSEA in the germline V gene. V lost 4 bases to trimming and J lost 0 bases; unmatched junction nucleotides: 8. CDR3 length: 17 residues. This CDR3 reads CSVVSGGSGSGANVLTF. CDR3 bases: TGCAGCGTTGTCTCGGGAGGGTCCGGCTCTGGGGCCAACGTCCTGACTTTC.

V and J are TRBV28 and TRBJ2-5, with 8 bases identical to TRBD1. Losses at the gene ends were 4 bases for V and 5 bases for J; bases not matched to a gene: 0. There are 12 residues in the CDR3. Germline loops: CDR1 MDHEN, CDR2 SYDVKM. The CDR3: CASSWDRETQYF. In DNA form, the CDR3 reads TGTGCCAGCAGTTGGGACAGGGAGACCCAGTACTTC.

V is TRBV11-2 and J is TRBJ2-7, with 8 bases that match TRBD2. Trimming took 1 base from V and 2 from J; bases not matched to a gene: 10. CDR1 is SGHAT, CDR2 FQNNGV, per germline. The CDR3 length is 17 residues. DNA of the CDR3: TGTGCCAGCAGCTTAGGGGTTGCGGGAGGCTCGACCTACGAGCAGTACTTC. Protein sequence: CASSLGVAGGSTYEQYF.